The 9 T cell receptor beta chains below all came from one sample that was sequenced in a study of lymphopenia after photon versus proton radiotherapy. Data came from immunoSEQ multiplex PCR; TCRdb stores just in-frame clones and leaves some out. Counted here are around 12,000 clones, about 85% occurring once; the ten biggest clones make up around 3.4%. Here the sequenced sample was peripheral blood, taken from a patient treated with photon-based radiotherapy. The receptors come from a man aged 55 to 70 with pancreatic cancer.

The V gene is TRBV11-2, the J gene TRBJ1-4; TRBD1 is a possible D gene (5 bases). Trimming left V 5 bases short and J 7 bases short, with 14 bases between. This CDR3 has 14 residues. CDR1 is SGHAT, CDR2 FQNNGV, per germline. CDR3 protein: CASSEAGLREKLFF. The DNA of the CDR3 is TGTGCCAGCAGCGAAGCAGGGCTTCGTGAAAAACTGTTTTTT.

This clone occurred once. CDR3 nucleotides: TGTGCCATCAGTGAGTCGGATCTCTATGGCTACACCTTC. The encoded protein is CAISESDLYGYTF. The J gene is TRBJ1-2, the V gene TRBV10-3, with D unresolved. The CDR3 is 13 residues long. Germline V gene data show CDR1 as ENHRY and CDR2 as SYGVKD. Between the trimmed V and J ends, which lost 0 bases and 4 bases, there was a span of 6 bases.

The chain is built from TRBV6-5 and TRBJ1-1; D may be TRBD1 (5 bases). The length of the CDR3 is 14 residues. Per germline, CDR1 MNHEY and CDR2 SVGAGI. Trimming took off 0 bases at V and 3 bases at J, with 8 bases between the two ends. The CDR3 region is CASSYSAGDTEAFF. The CDR3 DNA follows: TGTGCCAGCAGTTACTCGGCGGGGGACACTGAAGCTTTCTTT.

This clone has a handful of counts. This chain connects TRBV11-2 to TRBJ1-6, with D unclear. Germline assignment: CDR1 SGHAT and CDR2 FQNNGV. V was pared by 7 bases and J by 10 bases, with 17 bases between. This CDR3 contains 14 residues. The CDR3 loop is CASKFTGERSPLHF. CDR3 sequence (DNA): TGTGCCAGCAAATTTACCGGGGAGCGGTCACCCCTCCACTTT. The complete variable domain, with remaining parts taken from reference TRBV11-2 and TRBJ1-6, reads EAGVAQSPRYKIIEKRQSVAFWCNPISGHATLYWYQQILGQGPKLLIQFQNNGVVDDSQLPKDRFSAERLKGVDSTLKIQPAKLEDSAVYLCASKFTGERSPLHFGNGTRLTVT.

J is TRBJ2-3 and V is TRBV14; D is uncertain. Deletions cut 3 bases from V and 4 bases from J, with 17 bases between. The CDR3 totals 16 residues. Germline V gene lookup returns CDR1 SGHDN and CDR2 FVKESK. For the CDR3, the DNA is TGTGCCAGCAGCCACCGACTCAACCCTGATGCAGATACGCAGTATTTT. Translated: CASSHRLNPDADTQYF.

In its sample, this clone was seen once. The chain carries TRBV6-5 and TRBJ1-2; 7 bases are shared with TRBD1. Germline CDR1 and CDR2: MNHEY and SVGAGI. The CDR3 spans 13 residues. V gave up 4 bases and J gave up 2 bases; unmatched junction bases: 1. CDR3 sequence reads: CASSSGQNYGYTF. The DNA for the CDR3 is TGTGCCAGCAGTTCGGGACAGAACTATGGCTACACCTTC.

The chain is built from TRBV27 and TRBJ1-6, with unresolved D. The CDR3 is made up of 14 amino acids. The V end lost 1 base, the J end lost 6 bases, and 7 bases lay between the germline ends. Germline V CDR1 and CDR2: MNHEY, SMNVEV (reference sequence). CDR3 sequence (DNA): TGTGCCAGCAGTTTATTGCAACTTAATTCACCCCTCCACTTT. Translation: CASSLLQLNSPLHF.

V and J are TRBV19 and TRBJ2-2, with TRBD2 identical over 10 bases. CDR1 is LNHDA, CDR2 SQIVND, per germline (reference sequence). The CDR3 is made up of 17 amino acids. V lost 6 bases and J lost 0; bases outside the gene matches: 7. CDR3 sequence reads: CASRTPSGGANTGELFF. In DNA form, the CDR3 reads TGTGCCAGTAGGACACCTAGCGGGGGAGCGAACACCGGGGAGCTGTTTTTT. The full variable domain, completed using reference TRBV19 and TRBJ2-2, is DGGITQSPKYLFRKEGQNVTLSCEQNLNHDAMYWYRQDPGQGLRLIYYSQIVNDFQKGDIAEGYSVSREKKESFPLTVTSAQKNPTAFYLCASRTPSGGANTGELFFGEGSRLTVL.

The chain is built from TRBV2 and TRBJ1-6; D is perhaps TRBD1 (5 bases). The CDR3 runs to 15 residues. Trimming shortened V by 4 bases and J by 9 bases, and 16 bases separated the two germline ends. Germline V gene sequence: CDR1 SNHLY, CDR2 FYNNEI. CDR3 amino acids: CASSVIGDVGSPLHF. The CDR3 coding sequence is TGTGCCAGCAGTGTCATCGGGGACGTCGGTTCACCCCTCCACTTT.